The 30 T cell receptor beta chains presented below share a single source sample, sequenced in a study of T-cell reconstitution after alpha-beta-depleted transplantation in children. A TCRbeta library incorporating unique molecular identifiers was prepared. MiXCR, run by TCRdb on the PCR reads, gives a single entry per CDR3 protein. The sample includes around 700,000 distinct CDR3 sequences, around 13% of them seen just once. This specimen consisted of PBMCs, obtained before TCRalphabeta/CD19-depleted stem cell transplant. The origin of the receptors is a girl aged 2 to 10 with congenital amegakaryocytic thrombocytopenia, due to receive a stem cell transplant.

The chain joins TRBV5-1 to TRBJ2-7, with D tentatively TRBD2 (5 bases). The germline V gene encodes CDR1 SGHRS and CDR2 YFSETQ. The CDR3 totals 15 residues. V gave up 0 bases and J gave up 4 bases, with 14 bases separating them. The CDR3 DNA follows: TGCGCCAGCAGCTTGGGGTCCGGGGTGGCTTACGAGCAGTACTTC. Encoded protein: CASSLGSGVAYEQYF.

This clonotype occurred a few times. V and J are TRBV19 and TRBJ2-2; D ambiguous. CDR1 LNHDA and CDR2 SQIVND come from the germline V gene (reference sequence). Trimming removed 4 bases at V and 3 bases at J, with 12 bases between. This CDR3 has 15 residues. CDR3 amino acids: CASSRSIADTGELFF. As DNA, the CDR3 is TGTGCCAGTAGTAGGTCGATCGCGGACACCGGGGAGCTGTTTTTT.

A few counts support this clonotype. The rearrangement joins TRBV15 to TRBJ2-1; 10 bases are shared with TRBD2. CDR1 is LNHNV and CDR2 is YYDKDF in the germline V gene (reference sequence). The CDR3 is 15 amino acids. V shed 5 bases, J shed 4 bases, and the junction held 5 bases outside the gene matches. The CDR3 DNA follows: TGTGCCACCAGCGGAGGACTAGCGGTATACAATGAGCAGTTCTTC. This sequence encodes CATSGGLAVYNEQFF.

The genes are TRBV18 and TRBJ1-5, with D unclear. This CDR3 contains 15 residues. V was trimmed by 3 bases and J by 3 bases, leaving 12 bases between them. Germline CDR1 is KGHSH and CDR2 is LQKENI. The CDR3 region is CASSPGREFNQPQHF. CDR3 sequence (DNA): TGTGCCAGCTCACCCGGGCGGGAGTTCAATCAGCCCCAGCATTTT.

The chain combines TRBV28 with TRBJ2-5; a possible D gene is TRBD2 (6 bases). From germline, CDR1 is MDHEN and CDR2 SYDVKM. V lost 4 bases, J lost 5 bases, and 14 bases lay in between. There are 14 residues in the CDR3. This chain's CDR3 is CASSYGSRRETQYF. CDR3 sequence (DNA): TGTGCCAGCAGTTACGGGAGCCGGAGGGAGACCCAGTACTTC. The complete variable domain, with remaining parts taken from reference TRBV28 and TRBJ2-5, reads DVKVTQSSRYLVKRTGEKVFLECVQDMDHENMFWYRQDPGLGLRLIYFSYDVKMKEKGDIPEGYSVSREKKERFSLILESASTNQTSMYLCASSYGSRRETQYFGPGTRLLVL.

V and J are TRBV5-1 and TRBJ2-7; TRBD1 matches 11 bases. Germline V gene lookup returns CDR1 SGHRS and CDR2 YFSETQ. Trimming cost V 5 bases and J 5 bases; bases outside gene matches: 6. The CDR3 extends over 14 amino acids. The CDR3 coding sequence is TGCGCCAGCAGACTAGGACAGGGGGCTGACGAGCAGTACTTC. Residues: CASRLGQGADEQYF. Filled out from reference TRBV5-1 and TRBJ2-7, the complete variable domain reads KAGVTQTPRYLIKTRGQQVTLSCSPISGHRSVSWYQQTPGQGLQFLFEYFSETQRNKGNFPGRFSGRQFSNSRSEMNVSTLELGDSALYLCASRLGQGADEQYFGPGTRLTVT.

This clonotype was picked up many times. The junction and the germline gene differ at one end; a read error may be behind it. V usage is TRBV20-1 and J usage is TRBJ2-3; D is possibly TRBD1 or TRBD2 (5 bases each). The CDR3 loop spans 15 amino acids. Germline values: CDR1 DFQATT, CDR2 SNEGSKA (reference sequence). The CDR3 region is CSAREPGTVTDTQYF. The DNA of the CDR3 is TGCAGTGCTCGAGAGCCCGGGACGGTCACAGATACGCAGTATTTT.

This clonotype was detected ten times or more. This chain joins TRBV6-2 or TRBV6-3 and TRBJ2-7, with D possibly being TRBD2 (6 bases). CDR3 length equals 15 residues. Germline V gene data show CDR1 as MNHEY and CDR2 as SVGEGT. Trimming shortened V by 6 bases and J by 0 bases, and 15 bases separated the two germline ends. The CDR3 bases are TGTGCCAGCAGACCCAACGGACTAAACTCCTACGAGCAGTACTTC. Amino acid sequence: CASRPNGLNSYEQYF.

This clonotype has at least ten counts. The chain employs TRBV6-1 and TRBJ2-5; the match to TRBD1 covers 7 bases. Germline CDR1 reads MNHNS; CDR2 reads SASEGT. The CDR3 spans 13 residues. Trimming at V came to 7 bases and at J to 3 bases, leaving 5 bases not matched to a gene. The CDR3 loop reads CASNPGQEETQYF. CDR3 sequence (DNA): TGTGCCAGCAACCCCGGACAGGAAGAGACCCAGTACTTC.

This clonotype was seen a few times. The rearrangement joins TRBV12-3 or TRBV12-4 to TRBJ2-3; D is ambiguous. CDR3 length: 10 amino acids. V lost 11 bases to trimming and J lost 2 bases, with 5 bases between them. CDR3 protein: CALNTDTQYF. CDR3 nucleotides: TGTGCCCTTAACACAGATACGCAGTATTTT.

The chain uses TRBV10-3 and TRBJ2-6, with D hard to call. CDR3 length: 16 amino acids. V gave up 3 bases and J gave up 2 bases, with 11 bases separating them. The germline V gene encodes CDR1 ENHRY and CDR2 SYGVKD. DNA of the CDR3: TGTGCCATCAGTGACCCTGCAACAGCTGGGGCCAACGTCCTGACTTTC. It translates to CAISDPATAGANVLTF.

The V and J genes are TRBV12-3 or TRBV12-4 and TRBJ2-2, with 8 bases fitting TRBD1. With 7 bases clipped from V and 0 bases from J, the junction kept 7 bases outside the gene matches. This CDR3 is built from 16 residues. CDR3 region: CASTHGQGANTGELFF. CDR3 coding DNA: TGTGCCAGCACCCACGGACAGGGAGCGAACACCGGGGAGCTGTTTTTT.

The table lists this clonotype with many counts. The CDR3 reads CASSPDLAGGRKFETQYF. In nucleotides, the CDR3 is TGTGCCAGCAGTCCCGACCTAGCGGGAGGGAGGAAGTTTGAGACCCAGTACTTC. The chain couples TRBV12-3 or TRBV12-4 to TRBJ2-5; 12 positions match TRBD2. The J segment lost 5 bases and the V segment lost 5 bases, leaving 15 bases of the junction unmatched. This CDR3 contains 18 residues.

This clonotype was picked up a small number of times. This rearrangement joins TRBV3-1 to TRBJ2-7; D is ambiguous. Germline V gene data show CDR1 as LGHDT and CDR2 as YNNKEL (reference sequence). Trimming cost V 4 bases and J 0 bases, with 13 bases left between them. This CDR3 has 15 residues. The CDR3 nucleotides are TGTGCCAGCAGCCCACAGTGGGGTTCCTCCTACGAGCAGTACTTC. Translation gives CASSPQWGSSYEQYF.

This chain joins TRBV12-3 or TRBV12-4 and TRBJ2-7, with D possibly matching TRBD2 (6 bases). This CDR3 is 14 amino acids long. The ends were cut back, 7 bases at V and 8 bases at J, with 21 bases in the middle. The CDR3 DNA sequence: TGTGCCAGCACCCTGGAGGGCCCCATGAGAAAGCAGTACTTC. Protein sequence: CASTLEGPMRKQYF.

This clonotype was found a few times. The CDR3 sequence is CSVRNHDEQYF. In nucleotides, the CDR3 is TGCAGCGTTCGGAACCACGACGAGCAGTACTTC. The chain has TRBV29-1 and TRBJ2-7; D is undetermined. The CDR3 is 11 amino acids. Germline CDR1 reads SQVTM; CDR2 reads ANQGSEA. Trimming removed 5 bases at V and 5 bases at J, with 10 bases between.

This chain connects TRBV11-1 to TRBJ2-5, with 11 bases fitting TRBD2. V trimming: 1 base; J trimming: 3 bases; junction bases outside the gene matches: 13. Germline V lookup: CDR1 SGHAT, CDR2 FQDESV (reference sequence). The CDR3 covers 19 residues. CDR3 sequence reads: CASSLGKGLAALGEETQYF. The CDR3 DNA reads as TGTGCCAGCAGCTTAGGAAAGGGACTAGCGGCATTAGGCGAAGAGACCCAGTACTTC. Complete variable domain (other parts from reference TRBV11-1 and TRBJ2-5): EAEVAQSPRYKITEKSQAVAFWCDPISGHATLYWYRQILGQGPELLVQFQDESVVDDSQLPKDRFSAERLKGVDSTLKIQPAELGDSAMYLCASSLGKGLAALGEETQYFGPGTRLLVL.

The chain joins TRBV30 to TRBJ2-1; TRBD2 matches at 7 bases. The CDR3 totals 15 residues. CDR1 and CDR2 from the germline V gene are GTSNPN and SVGIG (reference sequence). V trimming: 2 bases; J trimming: 8 bases; junction bases outside the gene matches: 12. The CDR3 sequence is CAWSPTSAGLHEQFF. The DNA of the CDR3 is TGTGCCTGGAGTCCAACTAGCGCTGGGCTCCATGAGCAGTTCTTC.

This clonotype was counted between two and nine times. The chain has TRBV3-1 and TRBJ2-2; D unresolved. Germline CDR1 reads LGHDT; CDR2 reads YNNKEL (reference sequence). The V end was cut by 8 bases, the J end by 6 bases, with 10 bases between. There are 12 residues in the CDR3. The CDR3 here is CASVDGPGELFF. The CDR3 region has the DNA TGTGCCAGCGTCGATGGTCCCGGGGAGCTGTTTTTT. The variable domain in full, with the rest retrieved from reference TRBV3-1 and TRBJ2-2, is DTAVSQTPKYLVTQMGNDKSIKCEQNLGHDTMYWYKQDSKKFLKIMFSYNNKELIINETVPNRFSPKSPDKAHLNLHINSLELGDSAVYFCASVDGPGELFFGEGSRLTVL.

This clonotype was seen only a few times. The chain has TRBV9 and TRBJ2-5; 8 bases are shared with TRBD1. With 3 bases clipped from V and 2 bases from J, the junction kept 6 bases outside the gene matches. The CDR3 is 15 residues long. Germline V CDR1 and CDR2: SGDLS, YYNGEE. CDR3 residues: CASSGTRGPQETQYF. CDR3 DNA sequence: TGTGCCAGCAGCGGAACCAGGGGGCCTCAAGAGACCCAGTACTTC.

This chain links TRBV27 with TRBJ2-1, with TRBD2 matching 12 bases. The CDR3 has 19 amino acids. Germline CDR1 MNHEY, CDR2 SMNVEV (reference sequence). The J segment lost 3 bases and the V segment lost 8 bases, leaving 17 bases of the junction unmatched. This CDR3 reads CASCEIALAGGIDYNEQFF. The CDR3 coding sequence is TGTGCCAGCTGCGAGATTGCGCTAGCGGGAGGGATTGACTACAATGAGCAGTTCTTC.

The chain combines TRBV12-3 or TRBV12-4 with TRBJ1-1; 8 positions agree with TRBD1. J was trimmed by 11 bases and V by 3 bases; bases with no gene match: 2. The CDR3 runs 11 residues. The CDR3 here is CASSLGQVAFF. For the CDR3, the DNA is TGTGCCAGCAGTTTGGGACAGGTGGCTTTCTTT.

This clonotype was counted at least ten times. This chain joins TRBV11-1 and TRBJ2-1; 8 bases align to TRBD2. After removal of 7 bases from V and 5 bases from J, the junction contained 16 bases not matched to a gene. CDR3 length equals 17 residues. CDR1 is SGHAT, CDR2 FQDESV, per germline (reference sequence). The CDR3 loop reads CASIYFTSGPDHNEQFF. The CDR3 DNA follows: TGTGCCAGCATCTATTTTACTAGCGGACCTGACCACAATGAGCAGTTCTTC.

This clonotype was recorded at least ten times. The V call is TRBV20-1, the J call TRBJ2-1; weak D call: TRBD2 (6 bases). The CDR3 loop spans 14 amino acids. Deletions cut 6 bases from V and 2 bases from J, with 14 bases between. Germline loops: CDR1 DFQATT, CDR2 SNEGSKA (reference sequence). The CDR3 region is CSALAPIPYNEQFF. Here the CDR3 DNA reads TGCAGTGCCCTAGCGCCGATCCCCTACAATGAGCAGTTCTTC.

This clonotype has a handful of counts. The chain couples TRBV27 to TRBJ1-2; D might be TRBD1 (5 bases). This CDR3 region has 14 residues. V shed 9 bases and J shed 5 bases, with 19 bases lying between them. CDR1 and CDR2 from the germline V gene are MNHEY and SMNVEV (reference sequence). CDR3 sequence: CASSPPGREYGYTF. As DNA, the CDR3 is TGTGCCAGTTCCCCGCCGGGCAGGGAATATGGCTACACCTTC.

This clonotype has more than one count but fewer than ten. The chain combines TRBV3-1 with TRBJ2-1; 8 nucleotides agree with TRBD2. Trimming removed 5 bases from V and 4 bases from J; junction bases left unmatched: 10. The CDR3 is 16 residues long. The V gene's germline CDR1 is LGHDT and CDR2 YNNKEL (reference sequence). CDR3 sequence (DNA): TGTGCCAGCAGCTCTCACGGGAGGGCCACTTACAATGAGCAGTTCTTC. It codes for CASSSHGRATYNEQFF.

This clonotype was seen at least ten times. V gene TRBV10-3 combines with J gene TRBJ1-2, with a tentative D call TRBD1 (6 bases). The germline gives CDR1 ENHRY, CDR2 SYGVKD. The germline V and J ends were trimmed by 0 bases and 4 bases, with 18 bases remaining between them. The CDR3 contains 17 residues. DNA for the CDR3: TGTGCCATCAGTGAGTCGAAGTCGCTAGGGGGAAGCTATGGCTACACCTTC. Translating it yields CAISESKSLGGSYGYTF.

The table lists this clonotype with many counts. The chain carries TRBV6-5 and TRBJ2-5; D remains unclear. The V and J ends lost 0 bases and 1 base respectively, with 12 bases between them. This CDR3 has 16 amino acids. From germline, CDR1 is MNHEY and CDR2 SVGAGI. The CDR3 DNA reads TGTGCCAGCAGTTACTCGAGAGGAACGGTCCAAGAGACCCAGTACTTC. Its protein product is CASSYSRGTVQETQYF.

V usage is TRBV5-1 and J usage is TRBJ1-3; D remains ambiguous. V gave up 4 bases and J gave up 4 bases, with 12 bases separating them. Germline V CDR1 and CDR2: SGHRS, YFSETQ. The CDR3 has 14 residues. CDR3 sequence: CASSPTAFGNTIYF. In DNA, the CDR3 is TGCGCCAGCAGCCCTACAGCGTTCGGAAACACCATATATTTT.

The rearrangement uses TRBV7-8 and TRBJ1-2; D perhaps matches TRBD1 (6 bases). CDR3 length: 15 amino acids. CDR1 and CDR2 from the germline V gene are SGHVS and FQNEAQ. Trimming stripped 3 bases from V and 4 bases from J, with 15 bases between. The CDR3 spells CASSFIGGPLYGYTF. The CDR3 DNA sequence: TGTGCCAGCAGCTTCATTGGGGGGCCTCTCTATGGCTACACCTTC. Drawing the rest from reference TRBV7-8 and TRBJ1-2, the complete variable domain is GAGVSQSPRYKVAKRGQDVALRCDPISGHVSLFWYQQALGQGPEFLTYFQNEAQLDKSGLPSDRFFAERPEGSVSTLKIQRTQQEDSAVYLCASSFIGGPLYGYTFGSGTRLTVV.